The entry below describes one T cell receptor (beta chain). Its antigen is undetermined. The data originate from a study of T cell responses to AZD1222 COVID-19 vaccine. Clones were read by immunoSEQ multiplex PCR, and TCRdb kept only the in-frame ones, dropping some. The sample records about 130,000 clones, 70% to 90% being singletons. The V end lost 1 base, the J end lost 0 bases, and 21 bases lay between the germline ends. Germline CDR1 is SEHNR and CDR2 is FQNEAQ (reference sequence). CDR3 length: 19 residues. Whole-study results and caveats: Just 5 to 7 people given AZD1222 tested seropositive at baseline. Receipt of two AZD1222 doses was followed by a rise in Spike-specific TCR breadth and depth. Spike as a whole was targeted by vaccine-associated CD4 TCRs, dominant at 160-218 and 743-854.

The source of this sequence is an adult in good health. V and J are TRBV7-9 and TRBJ1-1; D perhaps matches TRBD1 (5 bases). Sequenced material: peripheral blood, taken on day 0 of AZD1222 vaccination. The CDR3 protein is CASSLDPRAAERVNTEAFF. The CDR3 nucleotides are TGTGCCAGCAGCTTAGACCCCAGGGCGGCGGAACGAGTGAACACTGAAGCTTTCTTT.